One sample yielded the 32 T cell receptor beta chains listed below, sequenced in a study of a mutant IDH1 vaccine in newly diagnosed glioma (dated by TCRdb to the early 2020s). No antigen has been assigned to these receptors. Library creation used the immunoSEQ multiplex PCR assay. Held by TCRdb, this immuneACCESS table contains in-frame sequences only and omits some clones. Under half of the omission traces to an unresolved V gene where checked; the cause of the rest is unknown. For this sample the table gives some 55,000 clones, of which 85% to 90% were detected only once. The ten largest clones represent around 4.4% of the sample. According to the study, the label for this sample's time point signals: week 5, during vaccination. Each vaccine dose was 300 ug of a 20-mer mutant IDH1 peptide in Montanide, given subcutaneously with topical imiquimod. Sequencing was performed on PBMCs, taken from a glioma patient whose treatment included an IDH1 peptide vaccine. The receptor set was obtained from a woman aged 40 to 50 with glioma.

The gene calls are TRBV2 and TRBJ1-1; D ambiguous. From germline, CDR1 is SNHLY and CDR2 FYNNEI. V was cut by 0 bases and J by 1 base, with 9 bases left in between. This CDR3 has 15 amino acids. CDR3 sequence (DNA): TGTGCCAGCAGTGAAGCGCTGTTCGAGAACACTGAAGCTTTCTTT. It is translated as CASSEALFENTEAFF.

This clone showed up just once. The chain is built from TRBV29-1 and TRBJ1-2; no definite D call. The CDR3 contains 10 residues. Germline V gives CDR1 SQVTM, CDR2 ANQGSEA. V was trimmed by 4 bases and J by 6 bases, leaving 6 bases between them. The CDR3 here is CSVALNGYTF. The CDR3 DNA reads as TGCAGCGTTGCTCTGAATGGCTACACCTTC.

The chain joins TRBV2 to TRBJ1-1; no firm D call. The germline CDR1 and CDR2 sequences are SNHLY and FYNNEI. Trimming stripped 6 bases from V and 3 bases from J, with 5 bases between. This CDR3 spans 11 amino acids. The CDR3 region has the DNA TGTGCCAGCAGACGAGACACTGAAGCTTTCTTT. Translation: CASRRDTEAFF.

The chain couples TRBV4-3 to TRBJ1-2; D perhaps matches TRBD1 (5 bases). The CDR3 is 13 residues long. Germline CDR1 LGHNA, CDR2 YSLEER. V was clipped by 4 bases and J by 8 bases, with 14 bases between them. The CDR3 DNA sequence: TGCGCCAGCAGCCGGGGGGTGGATCGCGGCTACACCTTC. The encoded protein is CASSRGVDRGYTF.

This rearrangement joins TRBV9 to TRBJ1-2; D unresolved. Looked up from germline, CDR1 is SGDLS and CDR2 is YYNGEE. The CDR3 length is 16 residues. Trimming removed 4 bases at V and 4 bases at J, with 20 bases between. CDR3 residues: CASSSQTGGIIYGYTF. The CDR3 DNA follows: TGTGCCAGCAGCTCCCAAACTGGCGGGATCATCTATGGCTACACCTTC.

Only one count was recorded for this clone. The chain employs TRBV11-2 and TRBJ1-2, with D possibly matching TRBD1 (6 bases). The CDR3 is 13 residues long. Trimming removed 5 bases at V and 2 bases at J, with 9 bases between. Germline V lookup: CDR1 SGHAT, CDR2 FQNNGV. CDR3 in amino acids: CASSLDRNYGYTF. In DNA form, the CDR3 reads TGTGCCAGCAGCCTTGACAGGAACTATGGCTACACCTTC.

This chain connects TRBV5-4 to TRBJ1-1; TRBD1 might be the D (6 bases). V lost 5 bases and J 4 bases, leaving 12 bases between the germline ends. Germline V lookup: CDR1 SGHNT, CDR2 YYREEE (reference sequence). This CDR3 is 13 amino acids long. Here the CDR3 DNA reads TGTGCCAGCAGTTCAGGGGTAGGCACTGAAGCTTTCTTT. Residues: CASSSGVGTEAFF.

The chain carries TRBV5-1 and TRBJ1-2, with D unclear. CDR1 and CDR2 (germline): SGHRS, YFSETQ. Trimming took 0 bases from V and 5 from J, leaving 11 bases between them. The CDR3 is 14 residues long. The CDR3 protein is CASSLEGAGYGYTF. The DNA for the CDR3 is TGCGCCAGCAGCTTGGAGGGCGCGGGGTATGGCTACACCTTC.

This chain connects TRBV27 to TRBJ1-4, with D maybe TRBD1 (5 bases). CDR3 size: 15 residues. The germline V gene has CDR1 MNHEY and CDR2 SMNVEV (reference sequence). V lost 8 bases, J lost 0 bases, and 13 bases lay in between. CDR3 residues: CASRTDSSTNEKLFF. In nucleotides, the CDR3 is TGTGCCAGCCGCACAGACAGTTCAACTAATGAAAAACTGTTTTTT.

This sequence joins TRBV19 and TRBJ2-2, with 10 bases matching TRBD2. Looked up from germline, CDR1 is LNHDA and CDR2 is SQIVND (reference sequence). CDR3 length: 15 amino acids. V lost 4 bases to trimming and J lost 8 bases; unmatched junction nucleotides: 7. The CDR3 DNA follows: TGTGCCAGTAGTAACCAGCGGGGGGGCCCAGGGGAGCTGTTTTTT. Protein product: CASSNQRGGPGELFF.

This rearrangement joins TRBV29-1 to TRBJ2-3, with D maybe TRBD2 (5 bases). Germline V gene lookup returns CDR1 SQVTM and CDR2 ANQGSEA. This CDR3 is 13 amino acids long. Trimming left V 7 bases short and J 2 bases short, with 13 bases between. The CDR3 sequence: CSGHGRPTDTQYF. The CDR3 DNA is TGCAGCGGCCATGGGAGACCCACAGATACGCAGTATTTT.

The rearrangement uses TRBV5-1 and TRBJ2-7; either TRBD1 or TRBD2 may fit D (7 bases each). This CDR3 is built from 17 residues. Germline V CDR1 and CDR2: SGHRS, YFSETQ. Deletions cut 0 bases from V and 4 bases from J, with 20 bases between. This chain's CDR3 is CASSLAGGTDNRYEQYF. The DNA of the CDR3 is TGCGCCAGCAGCTTGGCCGGGGGGACAGATAATCGGTACGAGCAGTACTTC.

This sequence joins TRBV7-2 and TRBJ1-6; D gene uncertain. Trimming left V 1 base short and J 9 bases short, with 10 bases between. Germline V gives CDR1 SGHTA, CDR2 FQGNSA. The CDR3 is 14 amino acids. Here the CDR3 DNA reads TGTGCCAGCAGCTTAGTTGCCCGTACTTCACCCCTCCACTTT. Translating gives CASSLVARTSPLHF.

The chain has TRBV19 and TRBJ1-5; D is ambiguous. V was cut by 4 bases and J by 6 bases, with 10 bases left in between. Germline V gene sequence: CDR1 LNHDA, CDR2 SQIVND (reference sequence). The CDR3 length is 13 residues. CDR3 DNA: TGTGCCAGTAGTACGAAAGGCTCTCAGCCCCAGCATTTT. Amino acids: CASSTKGSQPQHF.

The V gene is TRBV20-1, the J gene TRBJ1-1; possible D gene TRBD1, 6 bases. Germline V lookup: CDR1 DFQATT, CDR2 SNEGSKA (reference sequence). V lost 6 bases, J lost 10 bases, and 15 bases lay in between. CDR3 length equals 11 residues. The chain's CDR3 is CSARPARGAFF. The CDR3 DNA sequence: TGCAGTGCAAGACCGGCCAGGGGAGCTTTCTTT.

The chain uses TRBV5-1 and TRBJ1-5; D unresolved. CDR1 and CDR2 from the germline V gene are SGHRS and YFSETQ. CDR3 size: 16 residues. Between the trimmed V and J ends, which lost 4 bases and 7 bases, there was a span of 21 bases. The CDR3 DNA is TGCGCCAGCAGCCCTGAAGGGCCAAACCTTGACCAGCCCCAGCATTTT. Translated, it gives CASSPEGPNLDQPQHF.

This chain connects TRBV6-6 to TRBJ1-3; 8 bases map to TRBD1. Germline CDR1 reads MNHNY; CDR2 reads SVGAGI (reference sequence). The trim removed 2 bases at V and 7 bases at J, leaving 10 bases unmatched. The CDR3 runs to 16 residues. As DNA, the CDR3 is TGTGCCAGCAGTTACCAACAAGACAGGGGCGCGAACACCATATATTTT. Translated: CASSYQQDRGANTIYF.

V usage is TRBV19 and J usage is TRBJ1-1; 7 bases are shared with TRBD1. The V segment lost 3 bases and the J segment 5 bases; nucleotides outside the gene matches: 9. This CDR3 has 15 amino acids. Germline V gene sequence: CDR1 LNHDA, CDR2 SQIVND (reference sequence). Written as DNA, the CDR3 is TGTGCCAGTAGTATGGACGGACAGGCCTTTACTGAAGCTTTCTTT. Amino acid sequence: CASSMDGQAFTEAFF.

V is TRBV10-3 and J is TRBJ2-7, with 13 bases matching TRBD2. The junction had 9 bases not matched to a gene; V was cut back by 4 bases and J by 6 bases. This CDR3 is built from 16 residues. Germline CDR1 is ENHRY and CDR2 is SYGVKD. CDR3 DNA sequence: TGTGCCATCAGTGGGCAAGGGACTAGCGGGGTTCGCGAGCAGTACTTC. Its translation: CAISGQGTSGVREQYF.

The rearrangement joins TRBV7-8 to TRBJ1-5; a weak D match, TRBD1 (5 bases). Germline V gene lookup returns CDR1 SGHVS and CDR2 FQNEAQ. Trimming removed 2 bases from V and 4 bases from J, with 9 bases in between. The length of the CDR3 is 14 residues. The CDR3 loop is CASSLRRGNQPQHF. The CDR3 region has the DNA TGTGCCAGCAGCTTAAGACGGGGGAATCAGCCCCAGCATTTT.

V usage is TRBV2 and J usage is TRBJ1-1, with a possible D match to TRBD1 (5 bases). Germline lookup yields CDR1 SNHLY and CDR2 FYNNEI. Trimming took 6 bases from V and 5 from J, leaving 7 bases between them. The CDR3 is made up of 11 amino acids. CDR3 protein: CASSAGTEAFF. The CDR3 DNA reads as TGTGCCAGCAGCGCAGGGACTGAAGCTTTCTTT.

V gene TRBV5-1 combines with J gene TRBJ1-2, with a tentative D call TRBD1 (5 bases). The V end was cut by 5 bases, the J end by 6 bases, with 17 bases between. CDR1 is SGHRS, CDR2 YFSETQ, per germline. This CDR3 comprises 14 residues. The CDR3 DNA follows: TGCGCCAGCAGTCCTTGGCAGGTGGGGGATGGCTACACCTTC. Its protein product is CASSPWQVGDGYTF.

The chain carries TRBV6-1 and TRBJ2-2; D remains unclear. Germline V gives CDR1 MNHNS, CDR2 SASEGT. The CDR3 is 14 amino acids. Trimming left V 6 bases short and J 2 bases short, with 10 bases between. CDR3 nucleotides: TGTGCCAGCAGGAGCAGGCGAAACACCGGGGAGCTGTTTTTT. Translation: CASRSRRNTGELFF.

This clone has just one count. CDR3 amino acids: CASDGDTDTQYF. CDR3 sequence (DNA): TGTGCCAGCGACGGGGACACAGATACGCAGTATTTT. V usage is TRBV2 and J usage is TRBJ2-3; TRBD2 might be the D (5 bases). Between the trimmed V and J ends, which lost 8 bases and 2 bases, there was a span of 8 bases. Germline V gene lookup returns CDR1 SNHLY and CDR2 FYNNEI. CDR3 length: 12 amino acids.

The chain joins TRBV7-9 to TRBJ1-5; maybe TRBD1 (5 bases). V was cut by 5 bases and J by 14 bases, with 13 bases left in between. The CDR3 length is 11 residues. Germline V gives CDR1 SEHNR, CDR2 FQNEAQ (reference sequence). The CDR3 coding sequence is TGTGCCAGCAGCCAAGGGGATGGGGAGCATTTT. Translation: CASSQGDGEHF.

The V gene is TRBV19, the J gene TRBJ2-7; D might be TRBD2 (7 bases). The CDR3 is made up of 15 amino acids. CDR1 is LNHDA and CDR2 is SQIVND in the germline V gene (reference sequence). Deletions cut 6 bases from V and 3 bases from J, with 18 bases between. The DNA of the CDR3 is TGTGCCAGTAGGCCAGGGGCGGGGGAAAACTACGAGCAGTACTTC. Protein sequence: CASRPGAGENYEQYF.

The V call is TRBV4-1, the J call TRBJ1-1; D gene unclear. Trimming left V 1 base short and J 1 base short, with 10 bases between. The CDR3 has 15 residues. Germline V gives CDR1 MGHRA, CDR2 YSYEKL. The CDR3, as DNA: TGCGCCAGCAGCCAAGGCGCAGGCTCGAACACTGAAGCTTTCTTT. Translation gives CASSQGAGSNTEAFF.

This chain joins TRBV11-2 and TRBJ2-1; 10 bases map to TRBD2. Germline assignment: CDR1 SGHAT and CDR2 FQNNGV. J gave up 8 bases and V 3 bases, and 7 bases lay outside the gene matches. There are 15 residues in the CDR3. The CDR3 is CASSFPSGGWDEQFF. In nucleotides, the CDR3 is TGTGCCAGCAGCTTCCCTAGCGGGGGCTGGGATGAGCAGTTCTTC.

For the CDR3, the DNA is TGTGCCAGCAGCGCCGGGCGAAGCACAGATACGCAGTATTTT. It translates to CASSAGRSTDTQYF. This chain connects TRBV7-2 to TRBJ2-3; D unresolved. CDR1 and CDR2 (germline): SGHTA, FQGNSA. The CDR3 totals 14 residues. V dropped 5 bases and J dropped 0 bases, with 9 bases sitting between them.

V and J are TRBV30 and TRBJ2-7, with 14 bases identical to TRBD2. Looked up from germline, CDR1 is GTSNPN and CDR2 is SVGIG (reference sequence). CDR3 length equals 14 residues. The J segment lost 2 bases and the V segment lost 6 bases, leaving 3 bases of the junction unmatched. The CDR3 DNA reads TGTGCCTGTCGGACTAGCGGGAGGCCCTACGAGCAGTACTTC. It yields the protein CACRTSGRPYEQYF.

The chain couples TRBV6-6 to TRBJ2-7; perhaps TRBD2 as D (6 bases). Germline V gene data show CDR1 as MNHNY and CDR2 as SVGAGI (reference sequence). The CDR3 totals 15 residues. Trimming removed 6 bases from V and 0 bases from J, with 15 bases in between. CDR3 in amino acids: CASRRDSTLSYEQYF. The CDR3 DNA is TGTGCCAGCAGACGGGACTCTACGCTCTCCTACGAGCAGTACTTC.

The chain has TRBV9 and TRBJ1-1; tentative D call: TRBD1 (6 bases). The CDR3 spans 15 residues. Germline V gene data show CDR1 as SGDLS and CDR2 as YYNGEE. Trimming removed 1 base from V and 4 bases from J, with 14 bases in between. The CDR3, as DNA: TGTGCCAGCAGCGTACTGGGGGGGCCTGGCACTGAAGCTTTCTTT. Its translation: CASSVLGGPGTEAFF.